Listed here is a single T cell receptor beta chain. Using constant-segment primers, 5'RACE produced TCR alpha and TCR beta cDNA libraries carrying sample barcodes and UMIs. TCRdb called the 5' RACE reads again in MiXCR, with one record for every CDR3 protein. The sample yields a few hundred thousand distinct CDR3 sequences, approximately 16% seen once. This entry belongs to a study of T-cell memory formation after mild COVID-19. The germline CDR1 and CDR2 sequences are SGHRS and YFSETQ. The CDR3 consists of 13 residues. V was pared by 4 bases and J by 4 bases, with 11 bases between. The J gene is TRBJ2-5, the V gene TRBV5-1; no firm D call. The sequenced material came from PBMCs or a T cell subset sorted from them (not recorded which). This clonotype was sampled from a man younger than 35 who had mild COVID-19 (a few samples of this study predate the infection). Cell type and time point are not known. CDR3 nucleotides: TGCGCCAGCAGCCAAGGACCGATAGAGACCCAGTACTTC. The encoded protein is CASSQGPIETQYF.